Following are 30 T cell receptor beta chains from one sample sequenced in a study of shared clonotypes between healthy human individuals. Sequencing was performed with immunoSEQ multiplex PCR; in TCRdb, only in-frame clones are kept and a portion is missing. The repertoire has approximately 500,000 clones, 90% to 97% of them found once; the top ten carry under 0.06%. Sequenced input: naive CD4+ T cells sorted from blood. Sample subset: CD45RA+ positively selected. The origin of the receptors is a woman younger than 45 in good health.

The genes are TRBV10-3 and TRBJ1-1; D gene ambiguous. This CDR3 spans 14 amino acids. V shed 6 bases and J shed 6 bases, with 17 bases lying between them. Looked up from germline, CDR1 is ENHRY and CDR2 is SYGVKD. The CDR3: CAISPASSPPEAFF. The CDR3 DNA reads TGTGCCATCAGCCCGGCGTCTTCCCCCCCTGAAGCTTTCTTT.

V is TRBV9 and J is TRBJ2-7; 7 nucleotides line up with TRBD1. CDR3 length equals 13 residues. Trimming cost V 4 bases and J 3 bases; bases outside gene matches: 4. CDR1 SGDLS and CDR2 YYNGEE come from the germline V gene. The CDR3 region has the DNA TGTGCCAGCAGCCTCACAGGGGACTACGAGCAGTACTTC. Its translation: CASSLTGDYEQYF.

The chain links TRBV15 to TRBJ2-3, with a tentative D call TRBD2 (5 bases). There are 15 residues in the CDR3. V was shortened by 6 bases and J by 0 bases, with 13 bases between the two germline ends. The germline V gene has CDR1 LNHNV and CDR2 YYDKDF (reference sequence). CDR3 region: CATSTDFLSTDTQYF. CDR3 in DNA: TGTGCCACCAGTACGGACTTCCTCAGCACAGATACGCAGTATTTT.

This chain links TRBV11-1 with TRBJ1-1; TRBD1 agrees at 7 bases. Per germline, CDR1 SGHAT and CDR2 FQDESV (reference sequence). The CDR3 contains 16 residues. J was trimmed by 0 bases and V by 5 bases; bases with no gene match: 9. CDR3 sequence (DNA): TGTGCCAGCAGCCCCCTCTGGACAGGAGTGAACACTGAAGCTTTCTTT. This codes for CASSPLWTGVNTEAFF. Combining the CDR3 with reference TRBV11-1 and TRBJ1-1 gives the whole variable domain EAEVAQSPRYKITEKSQAVAFWCDPISGHATLYWYRQILGQGPELLVQFQDESVVDDSQLPKDRFSAERLKGVDSTLKIQPAELGDSAMYLCASSPLWTGVNTEAFFGQGTRLTVV.

The chain joins TRBV28 to TRBJ2-1, with a possible D match to TRBD2 (6 bases). The CDR3 length is 15 residues. Germline V gene sequence: CDR1 MDHEN, CDR2 SYDVKM. V lost 5 bases and J lost 5, with 16 bases in between. The CDR3 loop is CASSPAGSGHNEQFF. CDR3 DNA: TGTGCCAGCAGTCCGGCGGGGAGCGGGCACAATGAGCAGTTCTTC. The variable domain in full, with the rest retrieved from reference TRBV28 and TRBJ2-1, is DVKVTQSSRYLVKRTGEKVFLECVQDMDHENMFWYRQDPGLGLRLIYFSYDVKMKEKGDIPEGYSVSREKKERFSLILESASTNQTSMYLCASSPAGSGHNEQFFGPGTRLTVL.

The V call is TRBV7-2, the J call TRBJ2-7; D possibly corresponds to TRBD2 (5 bases). The CDR3 covers 14 residues. V lost 6 bases and J 2 bases, leaving 14 bases between the germline ends. Germline V lookup: CDR1 SGHTA, CDR2 FQGNSA. The CDR3 nucleotides read TGTGCCAGCAGGGACCGCGGCGGGCCCTACGAGCAGTACTTC. This sequence encodes CASRDRGGPYEQYF.

The CDR3 region is CASRGGAVAQDTQYF. CDR3 nucleotide sequence: TGTGCCAGCAGGGGGGGGGCCGTAGCCCAAGATACGCAGTATTTT. J is TRBJ2-3 and V is TRBV6-1, with a possible D match to TRBD2 (7 bases). V was shortened by 6 bases and J by 5 bases, with 18 bases between the two germline ends. Germline-derived CDR1 and CDR2 are MNHNS and SASEGT. CDR3 length: 15 amino acids.

The chain is built from TRBV27 and TRBJ2-1; TRBD2 aligns across 9 bases. With V trimmed by 5 bases and J by 4 bases, 12 bases remained unmatched. Per germline, CDR1 MNHEY and CDR2 SMNVEV (reference sequence). The CDR3 runs to 17 residues. The DNA of the CDR3 is TGTGCCAGCAGTAAAACTGTAGCGGGAGATTCATACAATGAGCAGTTCTTC. Translated, it gives CASSKTVAGDSYNEQFF.

The V call is TRBV7-6, the J call TRBJ2-1; tentatively, D is TRBD2 (5 bases). V was shortened by 4 bases and J by 1 base, with 11 bases between the two germline ends. Germline loops: CDR1 SGHVS, CDR2 FNYEAQ. This CDR3 spans 15 amino acids. The chain's CDR3 is CASSSQRSSYNEQFF. CDR3 DNA: TGTGCCAGCAGCTCCCAGCGGAGTTCCTACAATGAGCAGTTCTTC.

The chain joins TRBV5-1 to TRBJ2-2; D is uncertain. Trimming pared 4 bases from V and 4 bases from J, leaving 8 bases between. CDR3 length: 13 residues. CDR1 and CDR2 (germline): SGHRS, YFSETQ. CDR3 sequence reads: CASSTWSTGELFF. The CDR3 nucleotides are TGCGCCAGCAGCACATGGTCCACCGGGGAGCTGTTTTTT.

The rearrangement uses TRBV2 and TRBJ1-2; D may be TRBD1 (6 bases). Trimming removed 5 bases at V and 2 bases at J, with 15 bases between. Germline V gives CDR1 SNHLY, CDR2 FYNNEI. The CDR3 is made up of 15 amino acids. The CDR3 sequence is CASSTHRVTNYGYTF. CDR3 in DNA: TGTGCCAGCAGTACACACAGGGTTACGAACTATGGCTACACCTTC. Supplemented by reference TRBV2 and TRBJ1-2, the full variable domain reads EPEVTQTPSHQVTQMGQEVILRCVPISNHLYFYWYRQILGQKVEFLVSFYNNEISEKSEIFDDQFSVERPDGSNFTLKIRSTKLEDSAMYFCASSTHRVTNYGYTFGSGTRLTVV.

This chain connects TRBV7-3 to TRBJ2-1; D is perhaps TRBD2 (5 bases). Germline-derived CDR1 and CDR2 are SGHTA and FQGTGA. The V and J ends lost 4 bases and 1 base respectively, with 11 bases between them. The length of the CDR3 is 15 residues. This CDR3 reads CASSSDGVSYNEQFF. The CDR3 nucleotides are TGTGCCAGCAGCTCTGACGGGGTTTCCTACAATGAGCAGTTCTTC. Full variable domain (remainder filled in from reference TRBV7-3 and TRBJ2-1): GAGVSQTPSNKVTEKGKYVELRCDPISGHTALYWYRQSLGQGPEFLIYFQGTGAADDSGLPNDRFFAVRPEGSVSTLKIQRTERGDSAVYLCASSSDGVSYNEQFFGPGTRLTVL.

CDR3 sequence: CASSDGLAGGRSSYNEQFF. CDR3 in DNA: TGTGCCAGCAGCGACGGACTAGCGGGAGGGCGAAGCTCCTACAATGAGCAGTTCTTC. V usage is TRBV7-8 and J usage is TRBJ2-1; TRBD2 aligns across 15 bases. The CDR3 sequence is 19 residues long. Germline trimming cut 5 bases from V and 0 bases from J; bases unmatched to any gene: 8. Germline lookup yields CDR1 SGHVS and CDR2 FQNEAQ.

The rearrangement uses TRBV10-3 and TRBJ2-7, with D perhaps TRBD1 (5 bases). V was clipped by 6 bases and J by 5 bases, with 11 bases between them. CDR1 ENHRY and CDR2 SYGVKD come from the germline V gene. The CDR3 spans 12 residues. For the CDR3, the DNA is TGTGCCATCAGGCCCGACAGTAACGAGCAGTACTTC. Protein: CAIRPDSNEQYF.

CDR3 nucleotide sequence: TGTGCCAGCAGAATCAGGGGCAGGGGGAATGAAAAACTGTTTTTT. This codes for CASRIRGRGNEKLFF. The rearrangement uses TRBV6-6 and TRBJ1-4; 7 nucleotides match TRBD1. Germline V gene lookup returns CDR1 MNHNY and CDR2 SVGAGI (reference sequence). This CDR3 has 15 amino acids. Trimming at V came to 6 bases and at J to 5 bases, leaving 9 bases not matched to a gene.

The V call is TRBV2, the J call TRBJ1-6; 7 bases align to TRBD1. V lost 8 bases to trimming and J lost 9 bases; unmatched junction nucleotides: 7. The germline V gene encodes CDR1 SNHLY and CDR2 FYNNEI. The CDR3 is 13 residues long. CDR3 sequence: CASYGQGGSPLHF. DNA for the CDR3: TGTGCCAGCTACGGGCAGGGGGGTTCACCCCTCCACTTT.

V is TRBV30 and J is TRBJ1-1; D may be TRBD1 (5 bases). V lost 0 bases to trimming and J lost 5 bases, with 13 bases between them. CDR1 is GTSNPN, CDR2 SVGIG, per germline (reference sequence). CDR3 length equals 14 residues. The CDR3 DNA follows: TGTGCCTGGAGTGTCGGGGGAGGAAGGACTGAAGCTTTCTTT. Translation: CAWSVGGGRTEAFF.

V gene TRBV10-3 combines with J gene TRBJ2-1; 7 nucleotides agree with TRBD1. The CDR3 is 15 residues long. V lost 2 bases and J lost 5; bases outside the gene matches: 6. Germline CDR1 reads ENHRY; CDR2 reads SYGVKD. CDR3 protein: CAISERGGDHNEQFF. The CDR3 DNA reads as TGTGCCATCAGTGAGCGAGGGGGCGACCACAATGAGCAGTTCTTC.

The chain couples TRBV28 to TRBJ1-2; 9 bases agree with TRBD1. V trimming: 2 bases; J trimming: 4 bases; junction bases outside the gene matches: 5. Germline lookup yields CDR1 MDHEN and CDR2 SYDVKM. This CDR3 comprises 15 residues. The DNA of the CDR3 is TGTGCCAGCAGTTTAACCGGGACAGGGATCTATGGCTACACCTTC. Protein product: CASSLTGTGIYGYTF.

V gene TRBV5-1 combines with J gene TRBJ2-1; the match to TRBD1 covers 9 bases. The germline V gene encodes CDR1 SGHRS and CDR2 YFSETQ. There are 15 residues in the CDR3. V trimming: 4 bases; J trimming: 6 bases; junction bases outside the gene matches: 8. The CDR3 DNA sequence: TGCGCCAGCAGCGCCGGGACAGGGAGGCCCAATGAGCAGTTCTTC. It codes for CASSAGTGRPNEQFF. Combining the CDR3 with reference TRBV5-1 and TRBJ2-1 gives the whole variable domain KAGVTQTPRYLIKTRGQQVTLSCSPISGHRSVSWYQQTPGQGLQFLFEYFSETQRNKGNFPGRFSGRQFSNSRSEMNVSTLELGDSALYLCASSAGTGRPNEQFFGPGTRLTVL.

This chain links TRBV4-2 with TRBJ2-5; D could derive from TRBD1 or TRBD2 (7 bases each). The CDR3 length is 17 residues. Looked up from germline, CDR1 is LGHNA and CDR2 is YNFKEQ. V was pared by 4 bases and J by 2 bases, with 20 bases between. Here the CDR3 reads CASSRLGRDSAQETQYF. CDR3 coding DNA: TGTGCCAGCAGCCGTCTGGGGAGGGACAGCGCACAAGAGACCCAGTACTTC.

The V gene is TRBV6-1, the J gene TRBJ2-3, with D tentatively TRBD1 (6 bases). Germline-derived CDR1 and CDR2 are MNHNS and SASEGT. CDR3 length: 13 residues. Trimming took off 1 base at V and 6 bases at J, with 8 bases between the two ends. CDR3 DNA sequence: TGTGCCAGCAGTGAAGTCGACAGGGATACGCAGTATTTT. The encoded protein is CASSEVDRDTQYF.

V usage is TRBV28 and J usage is TRBJ2-7; TRBD2 matches 8 bases. This CDR3 has 18 residues. From germline, CDR1 is MDHEN and CDR2 SYDVKM. V dropped 4 bases and J dropped 3; count of bases not matched to a gene: 17. CDR3 protein: CASSSRGGRSQKIYEQYF. CDR3 bases: TGTGCCAGCAGTTCACGCGGCGGGAGGTCTCAAAAAATCTACGAGCAGTACTTC.

This chain connects TRBV19 to TRBJ1-1; unclear D gene. Per the germline V gene, CDR1 is LNHDA and CDR2 is SQIVND (reference sequence). Trimming took 6 bases from V and 1 from J, leaving 15 bases between them. The CDR3 loop spans 15 amino acids. The CDR3 coding sequence is TGTGCCAGTAGCTCCCCAGTTTTTAAGAACACTGAAGCTTTCTTT. This gives the protein CASSSPVFKNTEAFF.

The rearrangement links TRBV6-5 to TRBJ1-1; D gene unclear. Trimming shortened V by 7 bases and J by 1 base, and 10 bases separated the two germline ends. CDR1 is MNHEY and CDR2 is SVGAGI in the germline V gene. CDR3 length: 13 amino acids. The CDR3 bases are TGTGCCAGCACCCCCGACAAGAACACTGAAGCTTTCTTT. This sequence encodes CASTPDKNTEAFF.

V usage is TRBV4-1 and J usage is TRBJ1-2, with D tentatively TRBD1 (5 bases). From germline, CDR1 is MGHRA and CDR2 YSYEKL. V lost 5 bases, J lost 8 bases, and 18 bases lay in between. The CDR3 totals 14 residues. Here the CDR3 reads CASSATTYGGGYTF. The CDR3 DNA sequence: TGCGCCAGCAGCGCAACGACGTATGGGGGGGGCTACACCTTC.

The chain combines TRBV5-1 with TRBJ2-5, with 7 bases lining up with TRBD1. This CDR3 region has 16 residues. The germline gives CDR1 SGHRS, CDR2 YFSETQ. J gave up 5 bases and V 1 base, and 11 bases lay outside the gene matches. CDR3 nucleotide sequence: TGCGCCAGCAGCTTGACCGGGACAGCGGCCGTCGAGACCCAGTACTTC. Amino acids: CASSLTGTAAVETQYF.

This clone was picked up one time. The genes are TRBV23-1 and TRBJ2-5; maybe TRBD2 (6 bases). TRBV23-1 carries the ORF label, with uncertain function. The CDR3 sequence is 15 residues long. V was clipped by 4 bases and J by 5 bases, with 17 bases between them. CDR3 DNA: TGCGCCAGCAGTCTCCGGGAGCCAAACGTGGAGACCCAGTACTTC. It encodes CASSLREPNVETQYF.

The J gene is TRBJ1-4, the V gene TRBV18; weak D call: TRBD1 (5 bases). Germline loops: CDR1 KGHSH, CDR2 LQKENI. The V end was cut by 3 bases, the J end by 8 bases, with 10 bases between. There are 13 residues in the CDR3. Written as DNA, the CDR3 is TGTGCCAGCTCACCCGGGGGGAGCGAAAAACTGTTTTTT. This translates into CASSPGGSEKLFF.

Concerning this clone: The sample holds other DNA sequences that translate to the same CDR3. This chain joins TRBV28 and TRBJ2-7; 8 bases match TRBD1. J was trimmed by 0 bases and V by 5 bases; bases with no gene match: 3. This CDR3 is 14 amino acids long. CDR1 MDHEN and CDR2 SYDVKM come from the germline V gene. The CDR3 DNA reads as TGTGCCAGCAGTCCCGGGACAGGCTCCTACGAGCAGTACTTC. Its protein product is CASSPGTGSYEQYF.